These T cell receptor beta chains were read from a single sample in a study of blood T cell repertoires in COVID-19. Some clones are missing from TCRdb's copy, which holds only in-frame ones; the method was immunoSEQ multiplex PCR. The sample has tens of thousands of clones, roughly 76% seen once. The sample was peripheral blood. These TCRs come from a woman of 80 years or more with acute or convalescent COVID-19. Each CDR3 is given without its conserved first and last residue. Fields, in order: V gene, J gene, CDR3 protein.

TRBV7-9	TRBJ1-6	ASSFGQPNSPLH
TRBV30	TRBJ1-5	AWKAGTNQPQH
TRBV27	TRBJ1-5	ASSLTVNQPQH
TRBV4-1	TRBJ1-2	ASSPHPSGNMGYT
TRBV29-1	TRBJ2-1	SVVSGNRYNEQF
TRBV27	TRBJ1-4	ASTSTGGSGELF
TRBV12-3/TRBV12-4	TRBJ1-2	ASTPGGIGYT
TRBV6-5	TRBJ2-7	ASSYGAGGYEQY
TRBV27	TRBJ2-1	ASSLTGVYNEQF
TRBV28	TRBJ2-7	ASNNSGTGGYEQY
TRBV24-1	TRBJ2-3	ATSVIGVGTDTQY
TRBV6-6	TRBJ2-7	ASSSTDSPRYEQY
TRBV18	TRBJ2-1	ASSPRRAVYNEQF
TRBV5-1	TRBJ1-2	ASSMDKHPGYGYT
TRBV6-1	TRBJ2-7	ASSEGGSYEQY
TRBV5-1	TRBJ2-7	ASSSLGYEQY
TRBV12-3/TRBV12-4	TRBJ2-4	ASSRGLAVQY
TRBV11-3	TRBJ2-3	ASSLTPRGASGINTDTQY
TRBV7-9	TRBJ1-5	ASSLGGYSNQPQH
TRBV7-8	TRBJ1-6	ASSLGIQGSPLH
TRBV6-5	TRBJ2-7	ASSYRTGGVYEQY
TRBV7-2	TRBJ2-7	ASSPGTSGPEQY
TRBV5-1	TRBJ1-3	ASSLIGQATGNTIY
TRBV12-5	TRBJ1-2	ASGLSGGGYGYT
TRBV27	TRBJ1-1	ASSLTLVRRARGEAF
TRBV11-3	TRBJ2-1	ASSRGGTGAWNEQF
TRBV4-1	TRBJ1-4	ASSQVGGNEKLF
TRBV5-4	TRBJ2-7	ASSLTGLSYEQY
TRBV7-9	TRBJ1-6	ASSLRQASPLH
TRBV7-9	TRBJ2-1	ASSLAGLDNEQF
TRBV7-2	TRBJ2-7	ASSLGPSGDYEQY
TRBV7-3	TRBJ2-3	ASSLSGTSADTQY
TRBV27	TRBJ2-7	ASSLAGLAGDDEQY
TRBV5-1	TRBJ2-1	ASKVGFTYNEQF
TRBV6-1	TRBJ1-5	ASSVLRGPYSNQPQH
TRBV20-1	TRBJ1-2	SASSGSGYT
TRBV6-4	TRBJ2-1	ASSDSPAGEYDEQF
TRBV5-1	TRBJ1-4	ASSLGQPATNEKLF
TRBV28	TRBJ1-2	ASSLSGGWGYT
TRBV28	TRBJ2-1	ASNAPLAGAWNEQF
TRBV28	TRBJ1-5	AGRAGGVNQPQH
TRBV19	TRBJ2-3	ASSVGHGTDTQY
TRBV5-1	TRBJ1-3	ASSLPSSGNTIY
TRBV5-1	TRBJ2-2	ASSLGDRRSNTGELF
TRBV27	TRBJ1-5	ASRSRGPNSNQPQH
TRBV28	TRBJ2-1	ASSRTGRGNDGRF
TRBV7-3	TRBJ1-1	ASSLKGAGGSMNTEAF